This TCR beta chain was retrieved from a study of blood T cells in healthy people across ages. This clonotype has only a few counts. What it binds is not known. Study-level findings and limits: Because donor CMV status was unknown, expanded clonotype changes were possibly confounded.

A second about 6 to 12 cycle PCR used barcoded and J-beta primers. Carrying 12 random nucleotides, a template-switch adaptor labeled each individual cDNA molecule. TCRdb processed the 5' RACE reads anew with MiXCR; each CDR3 protein has one entry. The sample has some 1.6 million distinct CDR3 sequences, roughly 32% seen once. The sequenced material came from blood. This clonotype was obtained from a woman in her thirties in good health.

The CDR3, as DNA: TGCAGTGCTAGAGTGGGGGAGTTTTCCTACAATGAGCAGTTCTTC. It yields the protein CSARVGEFSYNEQFF. This chain joins TRBV20-1 and TRBJ2-1; either TRBD1 or TRBD2 may supply D (5 bases each). CDR1 is DFQATT and CDR2 is SNEGSKA in the germline V gene (reference sequence). The CDR3 length is 15 residues. V gave up 1 base and J gave up 1 base, with 11 bases separating them.